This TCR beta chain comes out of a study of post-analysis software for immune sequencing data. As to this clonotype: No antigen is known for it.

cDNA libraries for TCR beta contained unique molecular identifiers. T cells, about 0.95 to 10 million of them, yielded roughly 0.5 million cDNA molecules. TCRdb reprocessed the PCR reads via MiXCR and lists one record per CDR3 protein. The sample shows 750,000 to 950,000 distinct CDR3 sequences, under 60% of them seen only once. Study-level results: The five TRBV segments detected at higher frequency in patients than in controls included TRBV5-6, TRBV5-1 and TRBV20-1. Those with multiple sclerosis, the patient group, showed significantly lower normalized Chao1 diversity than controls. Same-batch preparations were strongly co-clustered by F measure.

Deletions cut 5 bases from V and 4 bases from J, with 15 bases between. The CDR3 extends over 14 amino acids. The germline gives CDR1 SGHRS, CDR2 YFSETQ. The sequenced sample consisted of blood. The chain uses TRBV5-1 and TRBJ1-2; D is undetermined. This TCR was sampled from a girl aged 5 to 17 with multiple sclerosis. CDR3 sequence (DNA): TGCGCCAGCAGGGGGAATTCAGAAGCCTATGGCTACACCTTC. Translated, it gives CASRGNSEAYGYTF.